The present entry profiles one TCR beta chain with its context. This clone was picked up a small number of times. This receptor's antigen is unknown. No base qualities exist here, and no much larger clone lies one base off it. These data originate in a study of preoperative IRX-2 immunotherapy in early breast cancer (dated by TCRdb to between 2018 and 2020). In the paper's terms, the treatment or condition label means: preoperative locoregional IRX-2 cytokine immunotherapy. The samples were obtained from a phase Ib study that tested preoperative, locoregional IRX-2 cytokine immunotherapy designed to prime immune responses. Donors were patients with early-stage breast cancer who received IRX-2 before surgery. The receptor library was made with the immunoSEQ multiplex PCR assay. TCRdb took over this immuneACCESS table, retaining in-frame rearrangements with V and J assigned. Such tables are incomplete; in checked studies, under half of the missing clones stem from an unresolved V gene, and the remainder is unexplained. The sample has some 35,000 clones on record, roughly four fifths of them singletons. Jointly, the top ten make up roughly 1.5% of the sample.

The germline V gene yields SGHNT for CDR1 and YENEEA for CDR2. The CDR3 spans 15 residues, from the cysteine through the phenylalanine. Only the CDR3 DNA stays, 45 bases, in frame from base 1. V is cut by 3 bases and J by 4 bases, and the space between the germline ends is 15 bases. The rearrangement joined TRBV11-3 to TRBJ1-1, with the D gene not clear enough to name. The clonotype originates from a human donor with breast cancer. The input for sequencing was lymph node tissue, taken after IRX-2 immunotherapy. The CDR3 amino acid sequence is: CASSFSIKGGTEAFF. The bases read TGTGCCAGCAGCTTCAGTATTAAGGGAGGCACTGAAGCTTTCTTT.